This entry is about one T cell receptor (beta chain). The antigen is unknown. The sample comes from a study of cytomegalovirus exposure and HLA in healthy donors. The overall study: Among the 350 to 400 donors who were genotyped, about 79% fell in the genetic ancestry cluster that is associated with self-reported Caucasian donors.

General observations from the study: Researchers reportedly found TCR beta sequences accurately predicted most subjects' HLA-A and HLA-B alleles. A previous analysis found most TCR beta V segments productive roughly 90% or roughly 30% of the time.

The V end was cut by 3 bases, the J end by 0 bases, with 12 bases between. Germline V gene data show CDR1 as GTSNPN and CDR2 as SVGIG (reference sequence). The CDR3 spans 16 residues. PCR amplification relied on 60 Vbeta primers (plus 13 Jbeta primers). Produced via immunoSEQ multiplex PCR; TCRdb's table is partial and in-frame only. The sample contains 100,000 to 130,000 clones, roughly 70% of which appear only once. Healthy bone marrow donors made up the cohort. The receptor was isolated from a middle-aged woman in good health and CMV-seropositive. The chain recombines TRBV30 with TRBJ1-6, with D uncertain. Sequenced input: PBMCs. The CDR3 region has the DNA TGTGCCTGGAGAAGCGGCCAAAGCTCCTATAATTCACCCCTCCACTTT. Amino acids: CAWRSGQSSYNSPLHF. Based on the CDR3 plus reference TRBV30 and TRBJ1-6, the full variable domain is SQTIHQWPATLVQPVGSPLSLECTVEGTSNPNLYWYRQAAGRGLQLLFYSVGIGQISSEVPQNLSASRPQDRQFILSSKKLLLSDSGFYLCAWRSGQSSYNSPLHFGNGTRLTVT.